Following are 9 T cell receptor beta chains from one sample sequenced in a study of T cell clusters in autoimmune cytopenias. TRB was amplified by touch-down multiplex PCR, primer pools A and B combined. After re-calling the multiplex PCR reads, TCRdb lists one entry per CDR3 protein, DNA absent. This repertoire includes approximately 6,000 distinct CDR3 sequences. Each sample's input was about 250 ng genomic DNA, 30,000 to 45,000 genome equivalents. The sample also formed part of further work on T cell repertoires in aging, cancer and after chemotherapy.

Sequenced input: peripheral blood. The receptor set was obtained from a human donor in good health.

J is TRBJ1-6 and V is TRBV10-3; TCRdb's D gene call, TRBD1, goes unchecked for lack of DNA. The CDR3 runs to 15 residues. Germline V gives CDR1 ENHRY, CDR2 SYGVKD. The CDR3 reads CAIRGGQSANSPLHF.

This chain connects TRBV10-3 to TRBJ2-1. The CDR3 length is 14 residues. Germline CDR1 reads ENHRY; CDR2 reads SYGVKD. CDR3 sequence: CAIRNGVSYNEQFF.

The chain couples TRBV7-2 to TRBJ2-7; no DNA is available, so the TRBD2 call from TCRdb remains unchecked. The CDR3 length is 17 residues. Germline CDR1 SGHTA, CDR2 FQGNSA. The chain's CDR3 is CASSLSGQPPALAGGYF.

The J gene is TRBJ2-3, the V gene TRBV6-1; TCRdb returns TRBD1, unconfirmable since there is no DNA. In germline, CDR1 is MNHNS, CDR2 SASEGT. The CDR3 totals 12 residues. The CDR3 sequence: CASSETRDTQYF.

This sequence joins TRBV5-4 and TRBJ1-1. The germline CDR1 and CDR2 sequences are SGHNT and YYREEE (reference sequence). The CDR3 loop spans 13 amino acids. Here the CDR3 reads CASSLGWDTEAFF.

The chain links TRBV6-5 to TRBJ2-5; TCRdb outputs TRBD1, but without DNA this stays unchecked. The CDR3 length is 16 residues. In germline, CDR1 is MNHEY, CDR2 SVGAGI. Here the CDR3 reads CASSYGETGGVETQYF.

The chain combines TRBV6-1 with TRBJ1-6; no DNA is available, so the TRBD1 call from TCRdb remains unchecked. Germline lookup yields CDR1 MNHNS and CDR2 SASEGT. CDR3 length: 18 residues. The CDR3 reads CASSERRRGTQLSSGLHF.

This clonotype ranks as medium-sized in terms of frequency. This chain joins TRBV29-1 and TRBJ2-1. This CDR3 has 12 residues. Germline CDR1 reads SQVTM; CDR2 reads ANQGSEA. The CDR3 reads CSVESRNNEQFF.

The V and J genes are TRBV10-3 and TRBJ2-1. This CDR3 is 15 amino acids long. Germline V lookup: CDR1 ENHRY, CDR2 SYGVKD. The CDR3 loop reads CAIRESTGTYNEQFF.